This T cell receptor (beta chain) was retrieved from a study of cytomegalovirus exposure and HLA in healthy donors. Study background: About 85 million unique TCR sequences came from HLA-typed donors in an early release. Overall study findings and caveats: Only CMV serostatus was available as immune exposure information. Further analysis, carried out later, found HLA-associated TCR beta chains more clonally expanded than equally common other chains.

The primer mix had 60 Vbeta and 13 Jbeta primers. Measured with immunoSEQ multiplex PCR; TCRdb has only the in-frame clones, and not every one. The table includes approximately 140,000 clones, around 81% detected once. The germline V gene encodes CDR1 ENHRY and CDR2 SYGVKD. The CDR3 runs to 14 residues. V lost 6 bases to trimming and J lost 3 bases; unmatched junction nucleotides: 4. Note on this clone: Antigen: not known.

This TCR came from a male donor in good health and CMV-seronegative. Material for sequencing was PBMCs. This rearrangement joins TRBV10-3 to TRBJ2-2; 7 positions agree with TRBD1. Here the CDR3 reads CAISRDSYTGELFF. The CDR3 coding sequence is TGTGCCATCAGCCGGGACAGTTACACCGGGGAGCTGTTTTTT.